A single sample gave rise to the 23 T cell receptor beta chains below, sequenced in a study of blood T cell repertoires in COVID-19. Profiling relied on immunoSEQ multiplex PCR, and the TCRdb table lists in-frame clones only, not all of them. The profile shows 100,000 to 120,000 clones, about four fifths of them singletons. Source material: peripheral blood. All receptors come from a man older than 75 with acute or convalescent COVID-19.

The V call is TRBV18, the J call TRBJ2-7, with D possibly being TRBD2 (6 bases). CDR3 length equals 16 residues. Germline values: CDR1 KGHSH, CDR2 LQKENI. V was shortened by 1 base and J by 0 bases, with 13 bases between the two germline ends. DNA of the CDR3: TGTGCCAGCTCACCACTCAGTAGCGGAGGCTCCTACGAGCAGTACTTC. This codes for CASSPLSSGGSYEQYF.

V usage is TRBV11-2 and J usage is TRBJ1-2; possibly TRBD1 for D (6 bases). V lost 1 base and J lost 4, with 13 bases in between. The germline CDR1 and CDR2 sequences are SGHAT and FQNNGV. The CDR3 has 15 residues. CDR3 residues: CASSLVGGRLYGYTF. For the CDR3, the DNA is TGTGCCAGCAGCTTAGTGGGGGGGCGCCTCTATGGCTACACCTTC.

A few counts support this clone. This chain connects TRBV3-1 (or the pseudogene TRBV3-2) to TRBJ1-2, with TRBD1 identical over 7 bases. Trimming took 0 bases from V and 8 from J; bases not matched to a gene: 6. The germline CDR1 and CDR2 sequences are LGHDT and YNNKEL (reference sequence). The CDR3 length is 14 residues. CDR3 in DNA: TGTGCCAGCAGCCAAGATCACAGGGGTCGCGGCTACACCTTC. Its protein is CASSQDHRGRGYTF.

The V call is TRBV28, the J call TRBJ2-1; 7 nucleotides align to TRBD2. V lost 6 bases to trimming and J lost 0 bases; unmatched junction nucleotides: 11. This CDR3 spans 17 amino acids. Germline V gene sequence: CDR1 MDHEN, CDR2 SYDVKM. CDR3 nucleotide sequence: TGTGCCAGCAGGGTGAGACTAGCATCCATCTCCTACAATGAGCAGTTCTTC. Encoded protein: CASRVRLASISYNEQFF.

The rearrangement links TRBV6-2 or TRBV6-3 to TRBJ1-3; D might be TRBD1 (5 bases). The CDR3 loop spans 17 amino acids. From germline, CDR1 is MNHEY and CDR2 SVGEGT. V was clipped by 2 bases and J by 0 bases, with 14 bases between them. The DNA for the CDR3 is TGTGCCAGCAGTTACAGGGGCCGCCTTTCCTCTGGAAACACCATATATTTT. As protein: CASSYRGRLSSGNTIYF.

The chain's CDR3 is CASSPLVTMVEKLFF. CDR3 nucleotide sequence: TGTGCCAGCAGCCCCTTGGTCACCATGGTAGAGAAACTGTTTTTT. The J gene is TRBJ1-4, the V gene TRBV27; D not resolved. The CDR3 is made up of 15 amino acids. Germline V gene lookup returns CDR1 MNHEY and CDR2 SMNVEV (reference sequence). The germline V and J ends were trimmed by 6 bases and 11 bases, with 22 bases remaining between them.

The V and J genes are TRBV6-5 and TRBJ2-6; tentatively, D is TRBD1 (5 bases). This CDR3 comprises 13 residues. The germline V gene encodes CDR1 MNHEY and CDR2 SVGAGI. V was clipped by 4 bases and J by 8 bases, with 9 bases between them. The CDR3 reads CASSSQGSNVLTF. The CDR3, as DNA: TGTGCCAGCAGTTCGCAGGGTTCCAACGTCCTGACTTTC.

This clone was counted only a few times. This sequence joins TRBV7-9 and TRBJ1-1; the match to TRBD1 covers 12 bases. This CDR3 region has 14 residues. Germline lookup yields CDR1 SEHNR and CDR2 FQNEAQ (reference sequence). V trimming: 3 bases; J trimming: 5 bases; junction bases outside the gene matches: 1. CDR3 coding DNA: TGTGCCAGCAGCTTGGGACAGGGGGCGACTGAAGCTTTCTTT. The encoded protein is CASSLGQGATEAFF.

This rearrangement joins TRBV4-2 to TRBJ1-2; D perhaps matches TRBD1 (6 bases). This CDR3 spans 16 amino acids. With 1 base removed from V and 2 bases from J, the gap between germline ends came to 14 bases. Germline values: CDR1 LGHNA, CDR2 YNFKEQ. The CDR3 is CASSQAPRTANYGYTF. The CDR3 DNA sequence: TGTGCCAGCAGCCAAGCCCCAAGGACAGCAAACTATGGCTACACCTTC.

The rearrangement joins TRBV6-1 to TRBJ2-7; 7 bases fit TRBD2. V was clipped by 2 bases and J by 3 bases; unmatched bases: 4. The CDR3 contains 14 residues. Germline CDR1 and CDR2: MNHNS and SASEGT. Written as DNA, the CDR3 is TGTGCCAGCAGTGAACGGGGCGGGAGCTACGAGCAGTACTTC. Protein: CASSERGGSYEQYF.

The DNA for the CDR3 is TGTGCCAGCAGCCCGGGACAGATCAACTATGGCTACACCTTC. It encodes CASSPGQINYGYTF. V and J are TRBV7-2 and TRBJ1-2, with 7 bases lining up with TRBD1. The CDR3 totals 14 residues. Trimming removed 5 bases from V and 2 bases from J; junction bases left unmatched: 5. Germline CDR1 is SGHTA and CDR2 is FQGNSA.

The chain links TRBV5-8 to TRBJ2-6, with TRBD2 as a possible D gene (5 bases). Trimming took off 0 bases at V and 4 bases at J, with 8 bases between the two ends. Per the germline V gene, CDR1 is SGHTS and CDR2 is YDEGEE. The CDR3 totals 15 residues. The CDR3 sequence: CASSLAGSGANVLTF. CDR3 coding DNA: TGTGCCAGCAGCTTGGCGGGGTCAGGGGCCAACGTCCTGACTTTC. The whole variable domain, filled in from reference TRBV5-8 and TRBJ2-6, reads EAGVTQSPTHLIKTRGQQATLRCSPISGHTSVYWYQQALGLGLQFLLWYDEGEERNRGNFPPRFSGRQFPNYSSELNVNALELEDSALYLCASSLAGSGANVLTFGAGSRLTVL.

The rearrangement joins TRBV6-1 to TRBJ1-1; TRBD1 matches at 9 bases. The CDR3 has 15 residues. The trim removed 0 bases at V and 5 bases at J, leaving 4 bases unmatched. Germline CDR1 reads MNHNS; CDR2 reads SASEGT. The CDR3 reads CASSEAGTGRTEAFF. CDR3 coding DNA: TGTGCCAGCAGTGAAGCCGGGACAGGGAGAACTGAAGCTTTCTTT.

This clone turned up a few times. This chain uses TRBV7-3 with TRBJ1-1; 9 bases align to TRBD1. Trimming cost V 2 bases and J 1 base; bases outside gene matches: 11. Germline V gene data show CDR1 as SGHTA and CDR2 as FQGTGA. The CDR3 has 18 amino acids. The CDR3 spells CASSLQGQGNWKNTEAFF. The CDR3 DNA follows: TGTGCCAGCAGCTTACAAGGACAGGGGAATTGGAAGAACACTGAAGCTTTCTTT.

The chain couples TRBV9 to TRBJ2-5, with TRBD1 identical over 10 bases. Germline CDR1 and CDR2: SGDLS and YYNGEE. The CDR3 is 16 amino acids. Trimming cost V 3 bases and J 4 bases; bases outside gene matches: 9. This CDR3 reads CASSGPWTGGGETQYF. The CDR3 bases are TGTGCCAGCAGCGGACCCTGGACAGGGGGGGGAGAGACCCAGTACTTC.

CDR3 residues: CASSSTSGPTDTQYF. For the CDR3, the DNA is TGTGCCAGCAGCTCAACTAGCGGACCGACAGATACGCAGTATTTT. The chain is built from TRBV11-2 and TRBJ2-3; 8 bases fit TRBD2. Germline CDR1 is SGHAT and CDR2 is FQNNGV. V shed 4 bases and J 3 bases; nucleotides not matched to a gene: 6. The CDR3 loop spans 15 amino acids.

V and J are TRBV11-2 and TRBJ1-1; a weak D match, TRBD1 (5 bases). V lost 5 bases to trimming and J lost 2 bases, with 12 bases between them. The CDR3 spans 14 residues. CDR1 and CDR2 (germline): SGHAT, FQNNGV. Written as DNA, the CDR3 is TGTGCCAGCAGCCCAAGGGACTACAACACTGAAGCTTTCTTT. It yields the protein CASSPRDYNTEAFF.

This clone was observed a few times. This chain links TRBV5-4 with TRBJ2-7; 7 bases agree with TRBD1. From germline, CDR1 is SGHNT and CDR2 YYREEE (reference sequence). With 4 bases clipped from V and 6 bases from J, the junction kept 10 bases outside the gene matches. There are 14 residues in the CDR3. CDR3 loop: CASSPGQWLSEQYF. The CDR3 DNA sequence: TGTGCCAGCAGCCCGGGACAGTGGCTTAGCGAGCAGTACTTC.

This clone was seen just once. CDR3 region: CASSFRYQPQHF. The DNA for the CDR3 is TGTGCCAGCAGTTTCAGATATCAGCCCCAGCATTTT. The gene calls are TRBV12-3 or TRBV12-4 and TRBJ1-5; D is ambiguous. This CDR3 is built from 12 residues. V was pared by 3 bases and J by 5 bases, with 5 bases between.

The chain has TRBV29-1 and TRBJ2-1, with TRBD2 matching over 15 bases. The germline CDR1 and CDR2 sequences are SQVTM and ANQGSEA. The J segment lost 7 bases and the V segment lost 3 bases, leaving 7 bases of the junction unmatched. The CDR3 has 16 residues. CDR3 sequence reads: CSVDPKGLAGGNEQFF. The CDR3 DNA is TGCAGCGTTGACCCGAAGGGACTAGCGGGAGGTAATGAGCAGTTCTTC.

The V call is TRBV6-1, the J call TRBJ1-2; TRBD1 agrees at 8 bases. The J segment lost 4 bases and the V segment lost 3 bases, leaving 7 bases of the junction unmatched. The CDR3 has 15 amino acids. The germline V gene encodes CDR1 MNHNS and CDR2 SASEGT. The DNA for the CDR3 is TGTGCCAGCAGTGAGCAGACAGGGGTTGCCTATGGCTACACCTTC. It translates to CASSEQTGVAYGYTF.

Only one count was recorded for this clone. The genes are TRBV7-3 and TRBJ2-3, with 8 bases aligning to TRBD2. This CDR3 region has 15 residues. V trimming: 4 bases; J trimming: 3 bases; junction bases outside the gene matches: 6. The germline V gene encodes CDR1 SGHTA and CDR2 FQGTGA. CDR3 sequence reads: CASSSLAGRTDTQYF. The CDR3 bases are TGTGCCAGCAGCTCCCTAGCGGGCCGAACAGATACGCAGTATTTT.

The chain is built from TRBV6-2 or TRBV6-3 and TRBJ1-5, with D unclear. The V and J ends lost 2 bases and 4 bases respectively, with 9 bases between them. Germline V gene lookup returns CDR1 MNHEY and CDR2 SVGEGT. The CDR3 has 14 residues. This CDR3 is CASSYISINQPQHF. The CDR3 DNA reads as TGTGCCAGCAGTTACATTAGTATTAATCAGCCCCAGCATTTT.